This passage covers 30 T cell receptor beta chains from one sample sequenced in a study of blood T cell repertoires in COVID-19. The method was immunoSEQ multiplex PCR; TCRdb's version includes in-frame clones alone and lacks a portion of them. Found here are roughly 20,000 clones, 86% of them singletons; the top ten hold about 17%. The sequenced sample was peripheral blood. These TCRs come from a human donor with active COVID-19. The donor label of this sample is uncertain.

The CDR3: CASSPGLAAKNIQYF. The CDR3 region has the DNA TGTGCCAGCAGCCCAGGGCTCGCGGCCAAAAACATTCAGTACTTC. V usage is TRBV28 and J usage is TRBJ2-4; the D gene is possibly TRBD1 (5 bases). Deletions cut 6 bases from V and 1 base from J, with 13 bases between. The CDR3 is 15 residues long. Germline CDR1 reads MDHEN; CDR2 reads SYDVKM.

This chain uses TRBV2 with TRBJ2-1, with 12 bases fitting TRBD2. CDR3 length: 17 residues. The junction had 12 bases not matched to a gene; V was cut back by 5 bases and J by 7 bases. Germline values: CDR1 SNHLY, CDR2 FYNNEI. The CDR3 spells CASSFSRVTSGGNEQFF. The CDR3 region has the DNA TGTGCCAGCAGTTTCTCCCGGGTAACTAGCGGGGGGAATGAGCAGTTCTTC.

The chain couples TRBV27 to TRBJ2-7; possibly TRBD1 for D (5 bases). The CDR3 has 13 amino acids. V was cut by 3 bases and J by 1 base, with 7 bases left in between. Per germline, CDR1 MNHEY and CDR2 SMNVEV (reference sequence). The CDR3 region has the DNA TGTGCCAGCAGTTTTGCAGGGTCCTACGAGCAGTACTTC. It encodes CASSFAGSYEQYF.

The CDR3 DNA follows: TGTGCCAGCAGTGAACTCGGACAGGGACGGGGCTACACCTTC. As protein: CASSELGQGRGYTF. This sequence joins TRBV6-1 and TRBJ1-2; TRBD1 agrees at 8 bases. The CDR3 covers 14 residues. Germline-derived CDR1 and CDR2 are MNHNS and SASEGT. After removal of 2 bases from V and 8 bases from J, the junction contained 7 bases not matched to a gene.

The rearrangement uses TRBV3-1 (or the pseudogene TRBV3-2) and TRBJ2-5, with a tentative D call TRBD1 (6 bases). The V and J ends lost 7 bases and 1 base respectively, with 13 bases between them. The germline gives CDR1 LGHDT, CDR2 YNNKEL (reference sequence). The CDR3 length is 14 residues. In DNA form, the CDR3 reads TGTGCCAGCAACCAGGGGCTAAGCCAAGAGACCCAGTACTTC. Protein product: CASNQGLSQETQYF.

The J gene is TRBJ1-1, the V gene TRBV4-2, with no clear D. Trimming removed 1 base at V and 1 base at J, with 10 bases between. Germline CDR1 and CDR2: LGHNA and YNFKEQ. This CDR3 contains 15 residues. CDR3 loop: CASSQGPGPNTEAFF. CDR3 nucleotide sequence: TGTGCCAGCAGCCAAGGTCCAGGTCCGAACACTGAAGCTTTCTTT.

The V and J genes are TRBV18 and TRBJ1-5; D call uncertain. Trimming left V 4 bases short and J 4 bases short, with 14 bases between. This CDR3 is built from 15 residues. Germline assignment: CDR1 KGHSH and CDR2 LQKENI. The CDR3 DNA is TGTGCCAGCTCACGGATCCGGGAGATAAATCAGCCCCAGCATTTT. Protein product: CASSRIREINQPQHF.

The V gene is TRBV7-9, the J gene TRBJ2-3, with 12 bases lining up with TRBD2. The CDR3 is 17 residues long. With 1 base clipped from V and 2 bases from J, the junction kept 4 bases outside the gene matches. CDR1 SEHNR and CDR2 FQNEAQ come from the germline V gene (reference sequence). The CDR3, as DNA: TGTGCCAGCAGCTTAGGACTAGCGGGGGCCTCCACAGATACGCAGTATTTT. It codes for CASSLGLAGASTDTQYF.

The V call is TRBV28, the J call TRBJ1-5; D is undetermined. V was clipped by 6 bases and J by 1 base, with 16 bases between them. The CDR3 totals 16 residues. Germline V gene sequence: CDR1 MDHEN, CDR2 SYDVKM. CDR3 nucleotides: TGTGCCAGCAGCCCCGGGAGGGAAGGAAGCAATCAGCCCCAGCATTTT. Protein product: CASSPGREGSNQPQHF.

V is TRBV4-3 and J is TRBJ2-5; D possibly corresponds to TRBD2 (7 bases). Trimming removed 4 bases from V and 4 bases from J, with 19 bases in between. Germline values: CDR1 LGHNA, CDR2 YSLEER. The CDR3 is 16 residues long. In nucleotides, the CDR3 is TGCGCCAGCAGCCGAATTACTGGAGGGGGGGGAGAGACCCAGTACTTC. Protein: CASSRITGGGGETQYF.

This clone was counted between two and nine times. The chain uses TRBV9 and TRBJ1-4, with D tentatively TRBD1 (6 bases). This CDR3 comprises 16 residues. With 4 bases removed from V and 0 bases from J, the gap between germline ends came to 13 bases. Germline-derived CDR1 and CDR2 are SGDLS and YYNGEE. The CDR3 coding sequence is TGTGCCAGCAGCCCCGGGGACACCACAACTAATGAAAAACTGTTTTTT. Its translation is CASSPGDTTTNEKLFF.

The chain uses TRBV18 and TRBJ2-2, with D unresolved. The germline V gene has CDR1 KGHSH and CDR2 LQKENI. The V end was cut by 6 bases, the J end by 3 bases, with 8 bases between. The CDR3 is made up of 13 amino acids. CDR3 DNA: TGTGCCAGCTCCCACCGGGACACCGGGGAGCTGTTTTTT. Amino acid sequence: CASSHRDTGELFF.

The J gene is TRBJ1-1, the V gene TRBV11-2; TRBD1 might be the D (5 bases). CDR1 SGHAT and CDR2 FQNNGV come from the germline V gene. The V end was cut by 3 bases, the J end by 0 bases, with 11 bases between. The CDR3 spans 15 residues. In nucleotides, the CDR3 is TGTGCCAGCAGCTTGGACGGGGGGATGAACACTGAAGCTTTCTTT. Amino acids: CASSLDGGMNTEAFF.

The rearrangement links TRBV6-5 to TRBJ1-1; D may be TRBD1 (5 bases). V was clipped by 6 bases and J by 1 base, with 6 bases between them. The CDR3 length is 12 residues. The germline V gene encodes CDR1 MNHEY and CDR2 SVGAGI. The CDR3 DNA sequence: TGTGCCAGCAGGGGGGGGAACACTGAAGCTTTCTTT. Translation: CASRGGNTEAFF.

The genes are TRBV6-5 and TRBJ1-2; D not resolved. The CDR3 is 14 amino acids. Trimming removed 4 bases from V and 1 base from J, with 10 bases in between. The germline gives CDR1 MNHEY, CDR2 SVGAGI. The CDR3 spells CASSFGAFNYGYTF. DNA of the CDR3: TGTGCCAGCAGTTTCGGAGCCTTTAACTATGGCTACACCTTC.

V gene TRBV5-1 combines with J gene TRBJ2-3, with 8 bases identical to TRBD1. V shed 3 bases and J 2 bases; nucleotides not matched to a gene: 14. CDR1 is SGHRS, CDR2 YFSETQ, per germline. There are 18 residues in the CDR3. CDR3 in amino acids: CASSSLHRDRILTDTQYF. In DNA form, the CDR3 reads TGCGCCAGCAGCTCCCTTCACCGGGACAGGATCCTCACAGATACGCAGTATTTT. The variable domain in full, with the rest retrieved from reference TRBV5-1 and TRBJ2-3, is KAGVTQTPRYLIKTRGQQVTLSCSPISGHRSVSWYQQTPGQGLQFLFEYFSETQRNKGNFPGRFSGRQFSNSRSEMNVSTLELGDSALYLCASSSLHRDRILTDTQYFGPGTRLTVL.

This clone has only a few counts. V usage is TRBV11-2 and J usage is TRBJ1-1; D is perhaps TRBD1 (5 bases). Looked up from germline, CDR1 is SGHAT and CDR2 is FQNNGV. The V end was cut by 8 bases, the J end by 7 bases, with 11 bases between. CDR3 length: 11 amino acids. CDR3 residues: CASVSGFEAFF. The CDR3 nucleotides read TGTGCCAGCGTATCAGGGTTTGAAGCTTTCTTT. Complete variable domain (other parts from reference TRBV11-2 and TRBJ1-1): EAGVAQSPRYKIIEKRQSVAFWCNPISGHATLYWYQQILGQGPKLLIQFQNNGVVDDSQLPKDRFSAERLKGVDSTLKIQPAKLEDSAVYLCASVSGFEAFFGQGTRLTVV.

The J gene is TRBJ2-2, the V gene TRBV5-1; TRBD1 aligns across 7 bases. Trimming took 5 bases from V and 6 from J; bases not matched to a gene: 7. Germline CDR1 SGHRS, CDR2 YFSETQ. The CDR3 extends over 14 amino acids. CDR3 nucleotide sequence: TGCGCCAGCAGATCCGCCACAGGGGCCGGGGAGCTGTTTTTT. This gives the protein CASRSATGAGELFF. The full variable domain, its missing parts supplied by reference TRBV5-1 and TRBJ2-2, is KAGVTQTPRYLIKTRGQQVTLSCSPISGHRSVSWYQQTPGQGLQFLFEYFSETQRNKGNFPGRFSGRQFSNSRSEMNVSTLELGDSALYLCASRSATGAGELFFGEGSRLTVL.

This clone qualifies as medium-sized. The V gene is TRBV5-6, the J gene TRBJ2-7; possible D gene TRBD2, 5 bases. V lost 3 bases to trimming and J lost 7 bases, with 14 bases between them. There are 13 residues in the CDR3. The germline CDR1 and CDR2 sequences are SGHDT and YYEEEE. CDR3 residues: CASSSNSAGEQYF. CDR3 bases: TGTGCCAGCAGCTCTAACTCGGCGGGTGAGCAGTACTTC.

The chain combines TRBV20-1 with TRBJ2-5; no clear D. The CDR3 sequence is 11 residues long. Trimming shortened V by 3 bases and J by 7 bases, and 9 bases separated the two germline ends. Germline loops: CDR1 DFQATT, CDR2 SNEGSKA (reference sequence). The CDR3 sequence: CSASDTRTQYF. The DNA for the CDR3 is TGCAGTGCTAGCGATACGAGGACCCAGTACTTC.

This clone showed up just a few times. The rearrangement joins TRBV3-1 (or the pseudogene TRBV3-2) to TRBJ1-5, with D hard to call. The CDR3 extends over 12 amino acids. The V end was cut by 2 bases, the J end by 4 bases, with 3 bases between. CDR1 and CDR2 (germline): LGHDT, YNNKEL (reference sequence). CDR3: CASSQQNQPQHF. The CDR3 nucleotides are TGTGCCAGCAGCCAACAAAATCAGCCCCAGCATTTT.

The rearrangement joins TRBV6-1 to TRBJ1-1, with a possible D match to TRBD1 (5 bases). V lost 3 bases and J lost 0, with 5 bases in between. In germline, CDR1 is MNHNS, CDR2 SASEGT. This CDR3 is 13 amino acids long. The CDR3 sequence: CASSDRVNTEAFF. CDR3 sequence (DNA): TGTGCCAGCAGTGACAGGGTGAACACTGAAGCTTTCTTT.

V usage is TRBV5-1 and J usage is TRBJ1-1, with D perhaps matching TRBD1 (5 bases). Germline CDR1 SGHRS, CDR2 YFSETQ. CDR3 length equals 17 residues. Trimming shortened V by 0 bases and J by 1 base, and 16 bases separated the two germline ends. CDR3 coding DNA: TGCGCCAGCAGCTTGGACCCCCCTGGGGCTTGGAACACTGAAGCTTTCTTT. Translated: CASSLDPPGAWNTEAFF.

The gene calls are TRBV19 and TRBJ2-2, with a possible D match to TRBD1 (5 bases). The V and J ends lost 4 bases and 5 bases respectively, with 8 bases between them. This CDR3 spans 13 amino acids. CDR1 is LNHDA, CDR2 SQIVND, per germline (reference sequence). In DNA, the CDR3 is TGTGCCAGTAGTACGCAGGGTACCGGGGAGCTGTTTTTT. Residues: CASSTQGTGELFF.

This clone occurred a few times. This sequence joins TRBV12-3 or TRBV12-4 and TRBJ2-2; perhaps TRBD2 as D (5 bases). The ends were cut back, 8 bases at V and 6 bases at J, with 10 bases in the middle. This CDR3 spans 12 amino acids. CDR3 protein: CASSPGSGELFF. As DNA, the CDR3 is TGTGCCAGCTCCCCGGGGTCCGGGGAGCTGTTTTTT.

The chain combines TRBV2 with TRBJ2-2; 8 bases match TRBD1. Per the germline V gene, CDR1 is SNHLY and CDR2 is FYNNEI. The trim removed 7 bases at V and 2 bases at J, leaving 6 bases unmatched. The CDR3 extends over 15 amino acids. The CDR3 is CASKKGTGNTGELFF. The CDR3 DNA reads as TGTGCCAGCAAAAAGGGGACAGGTAACACCGGGGAGCTGTTTTTT.

The rearrangement uses TRBV7-8 and TRBJ2-2; 11 nucleotides match TRBD2. The CDR3 is 15 residues long. The germline V gene encodes CDR1 SGHVS and CDR2 FQNEAQ. Germline trimming cut 8 bases from V and 4 bases from J; bases unmatched to any gene: 6. CDR3 residues: CASGRLAGTTGELFF. The CDR3 nucleotides are TGTGCCAGCGGCAGACTAGCGGGGACCACCGGGGAGCTGTTTTTT.

CDR3 region: CASSQGGSYNEQFF. CDR3 coding DNA: TGCGCCAGCAGCCAGGGGGGCTCCTACAATGAGCAGTTCTTC. The chain recombines TRBV5-1 with TRBJ2-1; D might be TRBD1 (7 bases). Germline values: CDR1 SGHRS, CDR2 YFSETQ. The CDR3 length is 14 residues. Trimming removed 4 bases at V and 0 bases at J, with 8 bases between.

The rearrangement uses TRBV5-1 and TRBJ1-2; 7 nucleotides align to TRBD1. Looked up from germline, CDR1 is SGHRS and CDR2 is YFSETQ. V shed 5 bases and J 4 bases; nucleotides not matched to a gene: 5. This CDR3 has 13 amino acids. CDR3 loop: CASRPRGPYGYTF. The CDR3 DNA follows: TGCGCCAGCAGACCGAGGGGGCCCTATGGCTACACCTTC. Full variable domain (outside the CDR3, taken from reference TRBV5-1 and TRBJ1-2): KAGVTQTPRYLIKTRGQQVTLSCSPISGHRSVSWYQQTPGQGLQFLFEYFSETQRNKGNFPGRFSGRQFSNSRSEMNVSTLELGDSALYLCASRPRGPYGYTFGSGTRLTVV.

The chain uses TRBV4-3 and TRBJ1-4; TRBD1 is a possible D gene (6 bases). The germline V gene encodes CDR1 LGHNA and CDR2 YSLEER. Trimming shortened V by 2 bases and J by 12 bases, and 13 bases separated the two germline ends. This CDR3 comprises 13 residues. In nucleotides, the CDR3 is TGCGCCAGCAGCCAAATGCGGGGGGGCGAACTGTTTTTT. Protein sequence: CASSQMRGGELFF.